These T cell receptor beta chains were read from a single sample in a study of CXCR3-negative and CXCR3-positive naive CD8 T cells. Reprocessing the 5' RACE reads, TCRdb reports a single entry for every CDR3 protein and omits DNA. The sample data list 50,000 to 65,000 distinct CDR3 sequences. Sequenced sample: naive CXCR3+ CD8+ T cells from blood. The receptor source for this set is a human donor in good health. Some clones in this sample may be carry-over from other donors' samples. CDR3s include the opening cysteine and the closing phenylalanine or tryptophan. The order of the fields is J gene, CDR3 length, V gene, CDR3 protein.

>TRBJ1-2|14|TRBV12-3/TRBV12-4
CASTWTGDLGGYTF
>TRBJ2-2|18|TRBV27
CASSAGTGGVMNTGELFF
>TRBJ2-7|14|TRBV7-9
CASSGGRGPYEQYF
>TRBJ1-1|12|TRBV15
CATLDLNTEAFF
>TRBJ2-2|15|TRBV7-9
CASSPVGSYAGELFF
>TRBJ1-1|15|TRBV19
CASLYSGGMNTEAFF
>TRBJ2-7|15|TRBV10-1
CASSVPSGGSYEQYF
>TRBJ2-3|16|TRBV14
CASSQPAWVSTDTQYF
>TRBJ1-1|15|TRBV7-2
CASSLGTGWNTEAFF
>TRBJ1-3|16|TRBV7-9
CASSPGEAGYGNTIYF
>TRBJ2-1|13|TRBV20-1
CSAAMVSYNEQFF